One sample yielded the 14 T cell receptor beta chains listed below, sequenced in a study of shared clonotypes between healthy human individuals. The assay was immunoSEQ multiplex PCR, and TCRdb's table has in-frame clones only and misses some. The table lists approximately 500,000 clones, 81% of them singletons. The sequenced material came from PBMCs. These receptors originate from a woman between 35 and 50 years old in good health. Some clones in this sample may be carry-over from other donors' samples.

This clone was seen just once. The sample contains more than one DNA sequence encoding this CDR3. The chain has TRBV5-4 and TRBJ2-7; 10 positions match TRBD2. V lost 4 bases and J lost 0; bases outside the gene matches: 4. Germline V lookup: CDR1 SGHNT, CDR2 YYREEE (reference sequence). This CDR3 is built from 15 residues. CDR3 protein: CASSLRTSGSYEQYF. Here the CDR3 DNA reads TGTGCCAGCAGCCTTAGGACTAGCGGCTCCTACGAGCAGTACTTC.

The chain employs TRBV18 and TRBJ1-1, with 8 bases aligning to TRBD1. Germline V gene sequence: CDR1 KGHSH, CDR2 LQKENI. This CDR3 comprises 14 residues. The V and J ends lost 5 bases and 1 base, in that order; junction bases with no gene match: 3. CDR3 loop: CASSSDRGNTEAFF. CDR3 coding DNA: TGTGCCAGCTCATCTGACAGGGGGAACACTGAAGCTTTCTTT.

The rearrangement joins TRBV4-2 to TRBJ2-7, with D tentatively TRBD2 (5 bases). Germline V gives CDR1 LGHNA, CDR2 YNFKEQ. There are 15 residues in the CDR3. V dropped 1 base and J dropped 5 bases, with 15 bases sitting between them. Written as DNA, the CDR3 is TGTGCCAGCAGCCAAGGGTCGGGATCTAGGGACGAGCAGTACTTC. Its translation is CASSQGSGSRDEQYF.

V and J are TRBV11-2 and TRBJ1-2; D remains ambiguous. V lost 1 base, J lost 1 base, and 10 bases lay in between. CDR1 SGHAT and CDR2 FQNNGV come from the germline V gene. CDR3 length: 15 amino acids. The CDR3 loop reads CASSLVQTNNYGYTF. CDR3 DNA: TGTGCCAGCAGCTTAGTACAGACTAATAACTATGGCTACACCTTC. The complete variable domain, with remaining parts taken from reference TRBV11-2 and TRBJ1-2, reads EAGVAQSPRYKIIEKRQSVAFWCNPISGHATLYWYQQILGQGPKLLIQFQNNGVVDDSQLPKDRFSAERLKGVDSTLKIQPAKLEDSAVYLCASSLVQTNNYGYTFGSGTRLTVV.

The chain has TRBV18 and TRBJ2-1; 8 bases match TRBD1. The V gene's germline CDR1 is KGHSH and CDR2 LQKENI. This CDR3 comprises 15 residues. V dropped 1 base and J dropped 14; count of bases not matched to a gene: 13. The CDR3 region has the DNA TGTGCCAGCTCACCACAGGGACAGGTTGCTTCCCCTGAGTTCTTC. It specifies CASSPQGQVASPEFF.

To note about this clone: This probably arose from a read error, given a far larger clone one base away. The V call is TRBV5-1, the J call TRBJ2-7; D remains unclear. The V gene's germline CDR1 is SGHRS and CDR2 YFSETQ. Trimming took off 0 bases at V and 1 base at J, with 11 bases between the two ends. This CDR3 comprises 15 residues. The CDR3 spells CASSLAAQSSYEQYF. CDR3 coding DNA: TGCGCCAGCAGCTTGGCGGCCCAAAGTTCCTACGAGCAGTACTTC.

This clone was observed a handful of times. CDR3 residues: CASSLDGNQPQHF. CDR3 nucleotide sequence: TGTGCCAGCAGCTTAGACGGCAATCAGCCCCAGCATTTT. The chain employs TRBV7-9 and TRBJ1-5; D gene uncertain. Germline CDR1 reads SEHNR; CDR2 reads FQNEAQ (reference sequence). V lost 1 base to trimming and J lost 2 bases, with 3 bases between them. The CDR3 sequence is 13 residues long.

This rearrangement joins TRBV7-2 to TRBJ2-5; no definite D call. CDR1 is SGHTA and CDR2 is FQGNSA in the germline V gene. This CDR3 has 12 amino acids. V gave up 5 bases and J gave up 4 bases, with 8 bases separating them. Here the CDR3 DNA reads TGTGCCAGCAGCGCCATGACAGAGACCCAGTACTTC. Amino acid sequence: CASSAMTETQYF.

The chain uses TRBV28 and TRBJ1-2, with a weak D call TRBD1 (5 bases). CDR1 and CDR2 from the germline V gene are MDHEN and SYDVKM. V lost 6 bases to trimming and J lost 10 bases, with 21 bases between them. This CDR3 has 14 residues. CDR3 bases: TGTGCCAGCAGCCCCCAGACAGTGCCCTGGAACTACACCTTC. It yields the protein CASSPQTVPWNYTF.

The chain carries TRBV30 and TRBJ2-2; TRBD2 matches 15 bases. This CDR3 contains 16 residues. The J segment lost 6 bases and the V segment lost 7 bases, leaving 9 bases of the junction unmatched. Germline loops: CDR1 GTSNPN, CDR2 SVGIG (reference sequence). The CDR3 is CASFGLAGGLAGELFF. The DNA of the CDR3 is TGTGCCTCCTTTGGACTAGCGGGAGGGCTGGCCGGGGAGCTGTTTTTT.

As to this clone: Given a far larger clone just one base away, this is likely a sequencing read error. This chain connects TRBV28 to TRBJ2-6; TRBD1 matches at 7 bases. CDR1 and CDR2 from the germline V gene are MDHEN and SYDVKM. Trimming removed 6 bases from V and 0 bases from J; junction bases left unmatched: 17. The CDR3 spans 20 residues. The CDR3 bases are TGTGCCAGCAGGCATCCCGGGATAGGGGGCGAAAGCTCTGGGGCCAACGTCCTGACTTTC. As protein: CASRHPGIGGESSGANVLTF.

On this clone itself: A read error is the likely source, as a far larger clone sits one nucleotide away. The chain recombines TRBV14 with TRBJ2-1; TRBD2 aligns across 9 bases. This CDR3 has 15 amino acids. Germline-derived CDR1 and CDR2 are SGHDN and FVKESK. The ends lost 0 bases at V and 8 bases at J; junction bases unmatched: 5. This CDR3 reads CASSQDQRGAHEQFF. The CDR3 region has the DNA TGTGCCAGCAGCCAAGATCAGCGGGGGGCCCATGAGCAGTTCTTC.

The chain employs TRBV19 and TRBJ1-4, with D possibly being TRBD1 (6 bases). Germline V gene sequence: CDR1 LNHDA, CDR2 SQIVND (reference sequence). The CDR3 spans 14 residues. Trimming took off 7 bases at V and 1 base at J, with 10 bases between the two ends. The CDR3 protein is CASTIQGTNEKLFF. The CDR3 nucleotides are TGTGCCAGTACCATACAGGGAACTAATGAAAAACTGTTTTTT.

The chain couples TRBV19 to TRBJ1-5, with 10 bases identical to TRBD1. This CDR3 has 15 residues. CDR1 is LNHDA, CDR2 SQIVND, per germline (reference sequence). V lost 8 bases, J lost 7 bases, and 11 bases stayed unmatched. This chain's CDR3 is CASHHPGTGAQPQHF. The CDR3 DNA sequence: TGTGCCAGTCACCACCCCGGGACAGGGGCCCAGCCCCAGCATTTT.